This is a list of T cell receptor beta chains from one sample in a study of T cells after yellow fever vaccination. TCRdb recomputed calls from the 5' RACE reads with MiXCR, one row per CDR3 protein. The sample shows 500,000 to 650,000 distinct CDR3 sequences, 9% to 15% of them seen only once. The source was PBMCs, collected on the day of the yellow fever booster vaccination. The receptors shown here come from a man aged 25-45 years who received the YFV17D yellow fever vaccine. CDR3s include the opening cysteine and the closing phenylalanine or tryptophan. The order of the fields is V gene, J gene, clone size, D gene, CDR3 DNA, CDR3 protein. The D gene is left open where the match is weak. The listing skips clone size in some rows; elsewhere it reads once, few, many or a size class.

>TRBV29-1|TRBJ2-5|.|.
TGCAGCGTCCCCCGGGAGTCGTTACAAGAGACCCAGTACTTC
CSVPRESLQETQYF
>TRBV7-2|TRBJ2-3|.|TRBD1
TGTGCCAGCAGCCGAGGGGGCGGGCCTGATACGCAGTATTTT
CASSRGGGPDTQYF
>TRBV20-1|TRBJ2-1|.|TRBD2
TGCAGTAGACCGGGGGCTAGCGGGCGAACCCCATCCGATGAGCAGTTCTTC
CSRPGASGRTPSDEQFF
>TRBV5-1|TRBJ2-1|many|.
TGCGCCAGCAGCTTGCTGGCTGAGCAGTTCTTC
CASSLLAEQFF
>TRBV7-9|TRBJ2-2|.|.
TGTGCCAGGAGCCTGGGGCCCCCCGGGGCGAACACCGGGGAGCTGTTTTTT
CARSLGPPGANTGELFF
>TRBV11-2|TRBJ1-4|few|.
TGTGCCAGCAGCATAGCGAACAGTCTTAATGAAAAACTGTTTTTT
CASSIANSLNEKLFF
>TRBV20-1|TRBJ1-1|few|.
TGCAGTGCTCCCGCCCAGATTTACACTGAAGCTTTCTTT
CSAPAQIYTEAFF
>TRBV18|TRBJ2-5|many|.
TGTGCCAGCTCACGGAACCTTGGGGAGACCCAGTACTTC
CASSRNLGETQYF
>TRBV12-3/TRBV12-4|TRBJ1-1|few|.
TGTGCCAGCAGTTTTATCCCCCCTTCGAACACTGAAGCTTTCTTT
CASSFIPPSNTEAFF
>TRBV20-1|TRBJ1-4|.|TRBD1
TGCAGTGCTAGATACAGGGGGCTTCAAAAACTGTTTTTT
CSARYRGLQKLFF
>TRBV7-3|TRBJ2-1|many|TRBD2
TGTGCCAGCAGCTCCCTCGCTAGCGGCAGCTCCTACAATGAGCAGTTCTTC
CASSSLASGSSYNEQFF
>TRBV12-5|TRBJ2-3|few|.
TGTGCTAGTGGCTTGGTAGTAGATAGCAGAAGAGCATTTGATACGCAGTATTTT
CASGLVVDSRRAFDTQYF
>TRBV12-3/TRBV12-4|TRBJ1-6|few|TRBD1
TGTGCCAGCACCCCCGACAGGGTTAATTCACCCCTCCACTTT
CASTPDRVNSPLHF
>TRBV15|TRBJ2-2|few|TRBD1
TGTGCCACCAGGACCGACAGGGTCACCGGGGAGCTGTTTTTT
CATRTDRVTGELFF
>TRBV27|TRBJ1-1|few|TRBD1
TGTGCCAGCAGTTTAGGGACAGGGGGTAAAGCTTTCTTT
CASSLGTGGKAFF
>TRBV5-5|TRBJ2-7|many|TRBD2
TGTGCCAGCAGGTGGATTGACGGGACTAGCGGTTTCTCCTACGAGCAGTACTTC
CASRWIDGTSGFSYEQYF
>TRBV7-2|TRBJ1-2|.|.
TGTGCCAGCAGTTCGTACCTTAGGGGCTACACCTTC
CASSSYLRGYTF
>TRBV30|TRBJ2-5|.|TRBD1
TGTGCCTGGAGTGTTGGACAGGGGCCAGAGACCCAGTACTTC
CAWSVGQGPETQYF
>TRBV29-1|TRBJ1-2|.|TRBD1
TGCAGCGTTGCCCCGGGACAGAACTATGGCTACACCTTC
CSVAPGQNYGYTF
>TRBV20-1|TRBJ2-7|.|TRBD2
TGCAGTGCGGGGGGGACTCCCTCCTACGAGCAGTACTTC
CSAGGTPSYEQYF
>TRBV29-1|TRBJ2-2|.|.
TGCAGCTATTATAGCGGCGCGAACACCGGGGAGCTGTTTTTT
CSYYSGANTGELFF
>TRBV19|TRBJ2-1|.|TRBD2
TGTGCCAGTAGTGTCTGGGGGGAGGGTTACAATGAGCAGTTCTTC
CASSVWGEGYNEQFF
>TRBV20-1|TRBJ2-2|.|.
TGCAGTGCTACCCACAGTGGGACCGGGGAGCTGTTTTTT
CSATHSGTGELFF
>TRBV7-2|TRBJ2-7|few|.
TGTGCCAGCAGCTTGCCAGGCGCAGCCTACGAGCAGTACTTC
CASSLPGAAYEQYF
>TRBV5-1|TRBJ1-2|few|.
TGCGCCAGCAGCCCGGAGGGGAGGAACTATGGCTACACCTTC
CASSPEGRNYGYTF
>TRBV18|TRBJ2-5|few|.
TGTGCCAGCTCACCAGGGGGAAGGGTTCAAGAGACCCAGTACTTC
CASSPGGRVQETQYF
>TRBV27|TRBJ2-7|few|.
TGTGCCAGCAGTCCCTCCCGCGGAGGATACGAGCAGTACTTC
CASSPSRGGYEQYF
>TRBV9|TRBJ2-3|many|.
TGTGCCAGCAGCTATTTAGGGGGGACAGATACGCAGTATTTT
CASSYLGGTDTQYF
>TRBV5-1|TRBJ2-7|few|.
TGCGCCAGCAAATCAGAACCTGGGCACGAGCAGTACTTC
CASKSEPGHEQYF
>TRBV9|TRBJ2-5|few|.
TGTGCCAGCAGCCCTTCGGGGTTCCAAGAGACCCAGTACTTC
CASSPSGFQETQYF
>TRBV29-1|TRBJ1-1|.|TRBD1
TGCAGCGTGGTAGGACAGGGGAACGCTTTCTTT
CSVVGQGNAFF
>TRBV5-5|TRBJ1-5|few|.
TGTGCCAGCAGCCGGGACACCGTGTATAGCAATCAGCCCCAGCATTTT
CASSRDTVYSNQPQHF
>TRBV7-2|TRBJ2-5|many|.
TGTGCCAGCAGCCATCCGTGGGCAGAAGAGACCCAGTACTTC
CASSHPWAEETQYF
>TRBV12-3/TRBV12-4|TRBJ2-7|few|.
TGTGCCAGCAGTGCGGGGACAGTCGCTTACGAGCAGTACTTC
CASSAGTVAYEQYF
>TRBV28|TRBJ2-2|.|.
TGTGCCAGCAGTTTAGGTCCCCTAGGGACCGGGGAGCTGTTTTTT
CASSLGPLGTGELFF